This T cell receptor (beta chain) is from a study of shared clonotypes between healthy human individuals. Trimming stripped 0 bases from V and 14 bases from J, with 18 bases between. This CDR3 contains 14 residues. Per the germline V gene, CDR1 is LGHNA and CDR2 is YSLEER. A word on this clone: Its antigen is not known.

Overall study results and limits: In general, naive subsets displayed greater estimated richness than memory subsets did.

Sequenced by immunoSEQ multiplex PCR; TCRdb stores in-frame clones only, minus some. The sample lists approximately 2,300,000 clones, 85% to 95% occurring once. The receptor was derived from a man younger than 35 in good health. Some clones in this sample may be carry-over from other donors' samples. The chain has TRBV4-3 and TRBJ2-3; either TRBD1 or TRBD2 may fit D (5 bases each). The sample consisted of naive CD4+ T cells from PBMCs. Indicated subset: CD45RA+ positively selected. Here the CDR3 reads CASSQDRLMGRAYF. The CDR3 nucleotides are TGCGCCAGCAGCCAAGACCGACTGATGGGGCGGGCGTATTTT.